This T cell receptor (beta chain) was retrieved from a study of blood T cell repertoires in COVID-19. Study-wide context: The United States, Italy and Spain were the sources of the acute and convalescent COVID-19 samples. Sources were T cells, B-cell-depleted T cells, or PBMCs; the material itself was cDNA or gDNA.

This table comes from immunoSEQ multiplex PCR, and its TCRdb copy is limited to in-frame clones, with some not included. The profile shows 270,000 or so clones, approximately 83% of them singletons. V was pared by 4 bases and J by 9 bases, with 10 bases of the junction left unmatched. The germline V gene encodes CDR1 LGHNA and CDR2 YNFKEQ. The CDR3 runs to 15 residues. The clonotype was recovered from a woman in her 50s who had recovered from COVID-19. The source material was peripheral blood. The chain couples TRBV4-2 to TRBJ2-1, with 9 positions matching TRBD2. CDR3: CASSPAGGPSLEQFF. The DNA of the CDR3 is TGTGCCAGCAGCCCGGCGGGGGGGCCGAGTCTTGAGCAGTTCTTC.